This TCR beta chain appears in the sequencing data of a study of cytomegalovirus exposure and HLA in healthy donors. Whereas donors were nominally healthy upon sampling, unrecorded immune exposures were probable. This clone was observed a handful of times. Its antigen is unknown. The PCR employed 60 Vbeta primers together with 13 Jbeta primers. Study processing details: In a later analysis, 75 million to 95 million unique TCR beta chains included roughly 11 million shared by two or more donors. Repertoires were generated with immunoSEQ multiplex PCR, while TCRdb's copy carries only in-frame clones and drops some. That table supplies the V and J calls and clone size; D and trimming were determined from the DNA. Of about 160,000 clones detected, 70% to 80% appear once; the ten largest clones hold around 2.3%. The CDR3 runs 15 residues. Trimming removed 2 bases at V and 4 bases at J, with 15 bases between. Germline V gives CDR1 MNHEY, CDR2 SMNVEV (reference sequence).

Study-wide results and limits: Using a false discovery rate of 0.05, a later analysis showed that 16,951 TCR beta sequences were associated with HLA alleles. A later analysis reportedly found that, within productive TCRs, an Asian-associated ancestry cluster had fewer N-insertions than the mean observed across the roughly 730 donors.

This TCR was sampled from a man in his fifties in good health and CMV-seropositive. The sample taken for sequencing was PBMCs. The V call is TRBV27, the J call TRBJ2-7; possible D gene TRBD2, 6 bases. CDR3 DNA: TGTGCCAGCAGTTTAGGCTGGGGCGGGGAGTACGAGCAGTACTTC. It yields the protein CASSLGWGGEYEQYF.